This TCR delta chain derives from a study of gamma-delta T cells after stem cell transplantation. With CATT, TCRdb re-called clones from the RT-PCR reads. The repertoire holds about 2,500 delta-chain clones, with 20% to 25% as singletons. For this clone: A read error may account for a junction end that differs from germline.

CDR3 size: 22 residues. Germline CDR1 reads GEAIGNYY; CDR2 reads EKD. This clonotype originated in a human donor. It is not recorded whose cells these are; they may come from a transplant donor. The sequencing input was gamma-delta T cells. J is TRDJ1 and V is TRDV2; TRDD3 is a possible D gene (5 bases). The CDR3 sequence: CACYTLDMTSVLGDTDTDKLIF. CDR3 coding DNA: TGTGCCTGTTACACTCTTGATATGACCTCGGTCCTGGGTGATACTGACACCGATAAACTCATCTTT.